The clone carrying this TCR beta chain has just a few counts. The data originate from a study of blood T cell repertoires in COVID-19. The overall study: Whether acute or convalescent, the COVID-19 samples came from the United States, Italy and Spain.

As originally analysed: Estimated nucleated cell counts came from reference gene primer amplification. Using immunoSEQ multiplex PCR, the repertoire was profiled, and TCRdb retains in-frame clones only, with some absent. Clonal size and the V and J genes are those of that table, whereas D and trimming came from the DNA. The repertoire holds hundreds of thousands of clones, with roughly 76% as singletons. The CDR3 contains 18 residues. V shed 1 base, J shed 2 bases, and the junction held 4 bases outside the gene matches. Germline V gene data show CDR1 as SGHAT and CDR2 as FQNNGV. The receptor was isolated from a woman of 80 years or more with COVID-19, enrolled during active disease. This chain joins TRBV11-2 and TRBJ2-1; 14 bases match TRBD2. The sample comprised peripheral blood. This chain's CDR3 is CASSLGRGLAGAYNEQFF. CDR3 bases: TGTGCCAGCAGCTTAGGGAGGGGACTAGCGGGAGCCTACAATGAGCAGTTCTTC.